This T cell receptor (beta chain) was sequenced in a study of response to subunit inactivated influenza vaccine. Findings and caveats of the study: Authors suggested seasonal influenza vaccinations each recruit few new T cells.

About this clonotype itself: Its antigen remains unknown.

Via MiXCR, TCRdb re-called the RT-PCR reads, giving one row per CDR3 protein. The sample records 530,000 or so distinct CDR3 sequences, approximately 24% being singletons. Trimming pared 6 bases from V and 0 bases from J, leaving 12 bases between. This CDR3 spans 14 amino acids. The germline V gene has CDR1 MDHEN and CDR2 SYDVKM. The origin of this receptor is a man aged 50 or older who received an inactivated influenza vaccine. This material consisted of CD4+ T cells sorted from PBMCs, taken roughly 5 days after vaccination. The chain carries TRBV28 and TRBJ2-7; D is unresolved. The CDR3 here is CASRQFSGSYEQYF. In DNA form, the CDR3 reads TGTGCCAGCAGACAGTTTTCCGGCTCCTACGAGCAGTACTTC.